This T cell receptor (delta chain) originates from a study of Vδ1+ human thymocytes. RNA was extracted from the cells and then reverse transcribed. CDR3 amplicons came from multiplex PCR with pooled V-gene forward and constant-region reverse primers. TCRdb applied CATT to the multiplex PCR reads for clone calling. The table records 50,000 to 75,000 delta-chain clones, roughly 15% of them present only once. Germline loops: CDR1 TSWWSYY, CDR2 QGS. CDR3 length: 19 residues. The V gene end was trimmed by 3 bases and the J gene end by 2 bases; junction bases not matched to a gene: 16. Study-wide points: Thymic TRG and TRD repertoires appeared highly polyclonal, with Gaussian CDR3 length distributions. Many TRG clonotypes were shared between donors; TRD repertoires were essentially private. Despite high sort purity, roughly a fifth of thymic T cell receptor delta sequences were Vdelta2.

Notes on this clone: The antigen remains undetermined.

After alphabeta T cell depletion, CD3+ Vdelta1+ Vdelta2- thymocytes were sorted. The gene calls are TRDV1 and TRDJ1; 9 bases line up with TRDD3. This receptor was identified in a girl in the first two years of life who had congenital heart surgery. Sample: Vdelta1+ gamma-delta thymocytes from the thymus. Indicated subset: FACS-sorted CD3+ TCRalphabeta- TCRVdelta1+ TCRVdelta2- thymocytes. CDR3 protein: CALGDRSSSGDTNTDKLIF. DNA of the CDR3: TGTGCTCTTGGGGACCGCTCTTCTTCTGGGGATACGAATACCGATAAACTCATCTTT.